What follows is one T cell receptor beta chain and its context. The target antigen is unknown. The source of the sample is a study of cytomegalovirus exposure and HLA in healthy donors. In the PCR, 60 Vbeta and 13 Jbeta primers were used. The table came from immunoSEQ multiplex PCR; TCRdb's copy has only in-frame clones and leaves some out. This sample carries under 200,000 clones, 80% of them seen once, and the ten largest clones take approximately 1.3%. Findings and limits, study-wide: TCR beta chains numbering roughly 150 were designated cytomegalovirus-associated.

The CDR3 loop spans 15 amino acids. Trimming pared 0 bases from V and 2 bases from J, leaving 10 bases between. Germline-derived CDR1 and CDR2 are MGHDK and SYGVNS. Donors likely had unrecorded immune exposures despite being nominally healthy when sampled. This sequence joins TRBV25-1 and TRBJ1-1; no clear D gene. The specimen sequenced was PBMCs. This sequence was found in a young man in good health and CMV-seronegative. The CDR3 loop is CASSEYGRPNTEAFF. The DNA for the CDR3 is TGTGCCAGCAGTGAATACGGCAGGCCAAACACTGAAGCTTTCTTT.